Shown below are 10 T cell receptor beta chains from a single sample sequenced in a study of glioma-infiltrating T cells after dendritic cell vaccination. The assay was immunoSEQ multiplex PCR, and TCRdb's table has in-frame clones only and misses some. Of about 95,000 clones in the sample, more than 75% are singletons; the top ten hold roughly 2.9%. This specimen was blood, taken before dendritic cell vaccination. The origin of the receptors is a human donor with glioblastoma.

CDR3 region: CASSLGAGHGNTIYF. The CDR3 nucleotides are TGCGCCAGCAGCTTGGGGGCAGGGCATGGAAACACCATATATTTT. The rearrangement links TRBV5-1 to TRBJ1-3; D might be TRBD1 (5 bases). V lost 0 bases to trimming and J lost 3 bases, with 10 bases between them. This CDR3 spans 15 amino acids. Germline V gene data show CDR1 as SGHRS and CDR2 as YFSETQ. Filled out from reference TRBV5-1 and TRBJ1-3, the complete variable domain reads KAGVTQTPRYLIKTRGQQVTLSCSPISGHRSVSWYQQTPGQGLQFLFEYFSETQRNKGNFPGRFSGRQFSNSRSEMNVSTLELGDSALYLCASSLGAGHGNTIYFGEGSWLTVV.

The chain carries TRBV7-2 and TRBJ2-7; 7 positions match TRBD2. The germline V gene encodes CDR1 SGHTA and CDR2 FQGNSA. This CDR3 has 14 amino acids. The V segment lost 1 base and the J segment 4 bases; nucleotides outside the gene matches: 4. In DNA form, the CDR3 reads TGTGCCAGCAGCTTAGGGGAGGGACCGTACGAGCAGTACTTC. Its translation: CASSLGEGPYEQYF.

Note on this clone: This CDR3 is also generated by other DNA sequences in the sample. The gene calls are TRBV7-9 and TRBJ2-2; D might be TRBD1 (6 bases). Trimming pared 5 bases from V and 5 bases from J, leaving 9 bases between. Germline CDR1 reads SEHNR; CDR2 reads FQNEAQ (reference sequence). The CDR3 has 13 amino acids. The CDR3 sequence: CASSLQGTGELFF. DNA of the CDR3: TGTGCCAGCAGCCTACAGGGAACCGGGGAGCTGTTTTTT.

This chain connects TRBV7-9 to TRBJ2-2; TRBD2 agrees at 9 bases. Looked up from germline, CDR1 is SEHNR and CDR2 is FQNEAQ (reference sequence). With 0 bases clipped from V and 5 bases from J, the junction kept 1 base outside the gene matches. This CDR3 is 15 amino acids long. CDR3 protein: CASSLASGGTGELFF. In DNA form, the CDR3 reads TGTGCCAGCAGCTTAGCCAGCGGGGGGACCGGGGAGCTGTTTTTT. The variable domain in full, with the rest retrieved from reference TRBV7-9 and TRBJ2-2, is DTGVSQNPRHKITKRGQNVTFRCDPISEHNRLYWYRQTLGQGPEFLTYFQNEAQLEKSRLLSDRFSAERPKGSFSTLEIQRTEQGDSAMYLCASSLASGGTGELFFGEGSRLTVL.

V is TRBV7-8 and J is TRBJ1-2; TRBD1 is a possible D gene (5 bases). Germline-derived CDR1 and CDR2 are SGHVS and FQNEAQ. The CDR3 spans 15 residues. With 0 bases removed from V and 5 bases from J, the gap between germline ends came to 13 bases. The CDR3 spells CASSLAAGPGYGYTF. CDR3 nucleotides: TGTGCCAGCAGCTTAGCGGCGGGGCCTGGGTATGGCTACACCTTC.

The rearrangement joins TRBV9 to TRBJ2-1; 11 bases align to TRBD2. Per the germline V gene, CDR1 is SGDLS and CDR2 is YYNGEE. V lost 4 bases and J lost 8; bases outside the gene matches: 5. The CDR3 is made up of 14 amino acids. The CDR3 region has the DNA TGTGCCAGCAGCCCGACTAGCGGGAAGGATGAGCAGTTCTTC. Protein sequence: CASSPTSGKDEQFF. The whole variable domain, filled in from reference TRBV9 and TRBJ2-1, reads DSGVTQTPKHLITATGQRVTLRCSPRSGDLSVYWYQQSLDQGLQFLIQYYNGEERAKGNILERFSAQQFPDLHSELNLSSLELGDSALYFCASSPTSGKDEQFFGPGTRLTVL.

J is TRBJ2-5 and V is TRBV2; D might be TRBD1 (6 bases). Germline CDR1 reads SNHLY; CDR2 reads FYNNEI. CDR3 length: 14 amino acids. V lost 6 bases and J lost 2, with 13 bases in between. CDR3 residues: CASSPVDRQETQYF. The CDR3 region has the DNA TGTGCCAGCAGCCCGGTCGACAGGCAAGAGACCCAGTACTTC. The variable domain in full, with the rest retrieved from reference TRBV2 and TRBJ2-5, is EPEVTQTPSHQVTQMGQEVILRCVPISNHLYFYWYRQILGQKVEFLVSFYNNEISEKSEIFDDQFSVERPDGSNFTLKIRSTKLEDSAMYFCASSPVDRQETQYFGPGTRLLVL.

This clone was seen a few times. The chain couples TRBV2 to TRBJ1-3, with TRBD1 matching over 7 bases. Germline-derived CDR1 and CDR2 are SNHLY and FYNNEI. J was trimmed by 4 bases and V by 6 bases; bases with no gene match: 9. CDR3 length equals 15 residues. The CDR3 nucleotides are TGTGCCAGCAGCGCCGGGACAGTTAGAGGAAACACCATATATTTT. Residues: CASSAGTVRGNTIYF.

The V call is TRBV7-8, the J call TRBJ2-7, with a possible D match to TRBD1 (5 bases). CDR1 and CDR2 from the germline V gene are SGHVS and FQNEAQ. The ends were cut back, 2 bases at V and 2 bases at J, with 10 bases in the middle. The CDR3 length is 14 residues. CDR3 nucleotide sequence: TGTGCCAGCAGCTTAAGGGGTTTTGCCTACGAGCAGTACTTC. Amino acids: CASSLRGFAYEQYF. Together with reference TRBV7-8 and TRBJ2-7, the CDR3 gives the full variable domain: GAGVSQSPRYKVAKRGQDVALRCDPISGHVSLFWYQQALGQGPEFLTYFQNEAQLDKSGLPSDRFFAERPEGSVSTLKIQRTQQEDSAVYLCASSLRGFAYEQYFGPGTRLTVT.

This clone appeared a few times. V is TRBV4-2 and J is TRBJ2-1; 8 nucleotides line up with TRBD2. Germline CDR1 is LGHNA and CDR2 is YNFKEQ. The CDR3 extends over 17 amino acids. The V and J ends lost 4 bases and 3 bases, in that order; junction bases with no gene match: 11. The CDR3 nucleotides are TGTGCCAGCAGCCTTACCGCCGCGGGGGGCCACTACAATGAGCAGTTCTTC. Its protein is CASSLTAAGGHYNEQFF.